The sequence of this TCR beta chain was determined in a study of blood T cell repertoires in COVID-19. Overall study: Sample material is recorded as cDNA or gDNA derived from T cells, B-cell-depleted T cells, or PBMCs.

The table came from immunoSEQ multiplex PCR; TCRdb's copy has only in-frame clones and leaves some out. The sample shows about 200,000 clones, around 94% of them seen only once. Followed over time, Seattle patients had been enrolled while infection was active. V was trimmed by 6 bases and J by 0 bases, leaving 15 bases between them. The CDR3 is made up of 17 amino acids. The germline CDR1 and CDR2 sequences are SNHLY and FYNNEI. This clone was seen only once. The sequencing sample was made of peripheral blood. The rearrangement uses TRBV2 and TRBJ1-6, with D uncertain. The source is a man younger than 40 with COVID-19, enrolled during active disease. The CDR3 loop reads CASSPGVGSSYNSPLHF. The CDR3 bases are TGTGCCAGCAGCCCCGGTGTGGGGAGCTCCTATAATTCACCCCTCCACTTT.